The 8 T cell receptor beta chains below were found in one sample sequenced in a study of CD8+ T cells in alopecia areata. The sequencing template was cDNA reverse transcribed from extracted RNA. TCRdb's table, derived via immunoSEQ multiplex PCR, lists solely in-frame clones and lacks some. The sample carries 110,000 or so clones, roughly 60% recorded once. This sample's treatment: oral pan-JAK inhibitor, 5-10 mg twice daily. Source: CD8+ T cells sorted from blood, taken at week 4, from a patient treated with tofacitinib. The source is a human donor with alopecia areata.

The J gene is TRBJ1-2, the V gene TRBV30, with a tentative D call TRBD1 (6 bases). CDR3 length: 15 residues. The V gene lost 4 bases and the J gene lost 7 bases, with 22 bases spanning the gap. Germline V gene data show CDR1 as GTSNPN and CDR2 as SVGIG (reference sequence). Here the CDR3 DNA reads TGTGCCTGGAAGGATGTTAGGTTTTGGGACACTGGCTACACCTTC. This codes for CAWKDVRFWDTGYTF. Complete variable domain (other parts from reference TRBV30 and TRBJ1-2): SQTIHQWPATLVQPVGSPLSLECTVEGTSNPNLYWYRQAAGRGLQLLFYSVGIGQISSEVPQNLSASRPQDRQFILSSKKLLLSDSGFYLCAWKDVRFWDTGYTFGSGTRLTVV.

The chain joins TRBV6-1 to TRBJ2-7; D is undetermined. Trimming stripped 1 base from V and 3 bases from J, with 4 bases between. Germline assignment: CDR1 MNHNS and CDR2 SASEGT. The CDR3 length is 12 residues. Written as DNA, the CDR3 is TGTGCCAGCAGTGAAGTCTACTACGAGCAGTACTTC. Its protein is CASSEVYYEQYF.

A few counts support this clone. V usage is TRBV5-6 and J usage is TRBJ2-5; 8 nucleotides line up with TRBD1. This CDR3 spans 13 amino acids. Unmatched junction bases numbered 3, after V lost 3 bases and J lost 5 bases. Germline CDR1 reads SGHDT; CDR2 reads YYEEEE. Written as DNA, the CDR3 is TGTGCCAGCAGCTCGACAGGGGCTGAGACCCAGTACTTC. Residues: CASSSTGAETQYF.

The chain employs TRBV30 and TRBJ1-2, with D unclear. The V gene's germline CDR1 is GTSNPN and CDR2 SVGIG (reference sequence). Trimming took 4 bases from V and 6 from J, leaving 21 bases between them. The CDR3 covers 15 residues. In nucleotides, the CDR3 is TGTGCCTGGATTTACCTAACCGGGCAAAGGGATGGCTACACCTTC. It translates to CAWIYLTGQRDGYTF.

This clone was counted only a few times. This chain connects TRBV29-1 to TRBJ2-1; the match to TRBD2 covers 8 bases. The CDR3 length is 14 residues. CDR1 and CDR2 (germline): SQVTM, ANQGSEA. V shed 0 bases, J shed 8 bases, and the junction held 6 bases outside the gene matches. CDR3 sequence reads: CSVEDGGALYEQFF. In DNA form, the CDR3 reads TGCAGCGTTGAAGACGGGGGGGCCCTGTATGAGCAGTTCTTC.

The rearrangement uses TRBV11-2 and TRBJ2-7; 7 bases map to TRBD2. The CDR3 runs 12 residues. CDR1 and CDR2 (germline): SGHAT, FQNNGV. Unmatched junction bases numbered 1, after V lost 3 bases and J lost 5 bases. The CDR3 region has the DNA TGTGCCAGCAGCTTTACTAGCGACGAGCAGTACTTC. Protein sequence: CASSFTSDEQYF.

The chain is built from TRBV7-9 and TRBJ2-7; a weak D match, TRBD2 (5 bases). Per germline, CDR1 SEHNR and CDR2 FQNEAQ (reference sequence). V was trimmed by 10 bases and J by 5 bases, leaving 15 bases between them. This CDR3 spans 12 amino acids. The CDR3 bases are TGTGCCACCCTGTCCGGGGAGAACGAGCAGTACTTC. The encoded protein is CATLSGENEQYF.

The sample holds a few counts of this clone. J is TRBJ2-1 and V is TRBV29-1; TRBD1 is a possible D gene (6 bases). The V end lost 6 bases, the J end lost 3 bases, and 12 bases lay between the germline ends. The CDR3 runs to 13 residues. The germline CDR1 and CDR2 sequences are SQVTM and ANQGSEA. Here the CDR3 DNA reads TGCAGCGTCGACCGGGACAACTACAATGAGCAGTTCTTC. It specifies CSVDRDNYNEQFF.